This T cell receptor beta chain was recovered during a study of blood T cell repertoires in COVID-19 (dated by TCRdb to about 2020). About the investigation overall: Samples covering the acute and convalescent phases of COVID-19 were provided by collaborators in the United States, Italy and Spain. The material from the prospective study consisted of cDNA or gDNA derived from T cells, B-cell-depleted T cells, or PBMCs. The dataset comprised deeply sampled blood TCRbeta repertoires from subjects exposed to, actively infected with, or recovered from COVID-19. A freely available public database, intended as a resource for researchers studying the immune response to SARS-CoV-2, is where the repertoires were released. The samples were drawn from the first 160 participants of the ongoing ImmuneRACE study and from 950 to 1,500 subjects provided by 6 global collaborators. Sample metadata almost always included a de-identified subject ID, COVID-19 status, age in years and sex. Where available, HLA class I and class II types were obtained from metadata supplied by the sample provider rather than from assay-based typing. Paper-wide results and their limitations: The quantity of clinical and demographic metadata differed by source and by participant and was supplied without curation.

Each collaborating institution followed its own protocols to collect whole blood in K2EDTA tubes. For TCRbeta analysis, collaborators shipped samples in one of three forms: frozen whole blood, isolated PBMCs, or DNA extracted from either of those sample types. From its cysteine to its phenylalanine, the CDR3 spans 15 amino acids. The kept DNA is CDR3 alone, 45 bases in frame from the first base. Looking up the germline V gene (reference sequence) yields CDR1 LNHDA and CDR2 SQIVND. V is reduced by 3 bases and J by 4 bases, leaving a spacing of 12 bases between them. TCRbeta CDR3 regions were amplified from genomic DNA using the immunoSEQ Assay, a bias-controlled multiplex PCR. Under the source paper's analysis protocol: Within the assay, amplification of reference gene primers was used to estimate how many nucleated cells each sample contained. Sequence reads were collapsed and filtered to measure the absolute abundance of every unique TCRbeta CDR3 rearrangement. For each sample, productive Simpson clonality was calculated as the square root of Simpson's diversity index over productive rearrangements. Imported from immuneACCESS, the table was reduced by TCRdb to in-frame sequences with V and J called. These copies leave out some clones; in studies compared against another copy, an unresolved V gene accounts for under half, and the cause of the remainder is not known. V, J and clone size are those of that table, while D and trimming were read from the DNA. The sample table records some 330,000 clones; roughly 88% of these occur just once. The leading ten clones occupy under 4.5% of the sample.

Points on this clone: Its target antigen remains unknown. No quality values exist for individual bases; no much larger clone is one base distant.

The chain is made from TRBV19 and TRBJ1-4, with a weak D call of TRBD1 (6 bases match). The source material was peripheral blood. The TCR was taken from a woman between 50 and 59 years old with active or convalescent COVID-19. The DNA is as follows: TGTGCCAGTAGTATCGAGGACAGCTTTAATGAAAAACTGTTTTTT. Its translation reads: CASSIEDSFNEKLFF. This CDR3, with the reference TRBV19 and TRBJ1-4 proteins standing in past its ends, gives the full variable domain DGGITQSPKYLFRKEGQNVTLSCEQNLNHDAMYWYRQDPGQGLRLIYYSQIVNDFQKGDIAEGYSVSREKKESFPLTVTSAQKNPTAFYLCASSIEDSFNEKLFFGSGTQLSVL.